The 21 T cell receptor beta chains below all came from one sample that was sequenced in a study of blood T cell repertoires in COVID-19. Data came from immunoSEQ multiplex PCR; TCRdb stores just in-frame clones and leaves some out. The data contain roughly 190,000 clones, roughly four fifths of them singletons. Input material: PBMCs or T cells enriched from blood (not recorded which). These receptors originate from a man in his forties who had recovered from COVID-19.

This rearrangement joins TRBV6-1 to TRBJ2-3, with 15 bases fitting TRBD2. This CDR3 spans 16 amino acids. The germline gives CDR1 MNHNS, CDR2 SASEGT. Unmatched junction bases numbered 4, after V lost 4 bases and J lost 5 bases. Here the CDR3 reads CASSGRTSGRGDTQYF. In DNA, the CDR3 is TGTGCCAGCAGTGGGAGGACTAGCGGGAGGGGAGATACGCAGTATTTT.

The CDR3 region is CSVTGDGKYGYTF. The CDR3 nucleotides are TGCAGCGTCACGGGGGACGGAAAATATGGCTACACCTTC. The J gene is TRBJ1-2, the V gene TRBV29-1; tentatively, D is TRBD1 (5 bases). This CDR3 region has 13 residues. CDR1 is SQVTM, CDR2 ANQGSEA, per germline. Deletions cut 6 bases from V and 5 bases from J, with 16 bases between.

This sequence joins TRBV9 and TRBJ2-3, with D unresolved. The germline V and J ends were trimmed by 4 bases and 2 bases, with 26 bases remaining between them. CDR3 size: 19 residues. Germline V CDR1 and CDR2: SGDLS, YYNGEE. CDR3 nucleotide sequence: TGTGCCAGCAGCTCCCCCATGCCTATAGAACAGCCCTTCACAGATACGCAGTATTTT. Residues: CASSSPMPIEQPFTDTQYF.

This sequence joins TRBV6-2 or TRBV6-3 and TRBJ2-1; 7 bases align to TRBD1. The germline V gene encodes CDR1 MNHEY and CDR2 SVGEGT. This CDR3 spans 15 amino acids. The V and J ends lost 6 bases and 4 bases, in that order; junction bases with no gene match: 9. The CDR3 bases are TGTGCCAGCAGACCTACAGGGGCCCCTTACAATGAGCAGTTCTTC. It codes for CASRPTGAPYNEQFF.

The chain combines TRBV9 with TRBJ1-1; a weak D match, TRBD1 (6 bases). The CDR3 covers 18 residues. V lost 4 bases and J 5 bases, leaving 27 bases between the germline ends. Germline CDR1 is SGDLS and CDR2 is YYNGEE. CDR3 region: CASSPGWEKALRGTEAFF. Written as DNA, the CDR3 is TGTGCCAGCAGCCCCGGTTGGGAAAAGGCATTAAGGGGGACTGAAGCTTTCTTT.

The CDR3 loop is CASRSRPGDNEQFF. The CDR3 nucleotides are TGTGCCAGCAGGAGTAGGCCAGGGGATAATGAGCAGTTCTTC. J is TRBJ2-1 and V is TRBV6-5; D is possibly TRBD1 (6 bases). This CDR3 comprises 14 residues. Between the trimmed V and J ends, which lost 6 bases and 7 bases, there was a span of 16 bases. Germline CDR1 is MNHEY and CDR2 is SVGAGI.

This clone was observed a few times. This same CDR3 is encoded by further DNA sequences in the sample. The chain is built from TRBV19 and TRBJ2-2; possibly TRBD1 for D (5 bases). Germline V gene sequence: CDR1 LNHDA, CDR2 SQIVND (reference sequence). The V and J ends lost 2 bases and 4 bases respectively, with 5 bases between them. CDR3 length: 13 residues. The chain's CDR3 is CASSIQGTGELFF. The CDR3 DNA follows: TGTGCCAGTAGTATACAGGGCACCGGGGAGCTGTTTTTT.

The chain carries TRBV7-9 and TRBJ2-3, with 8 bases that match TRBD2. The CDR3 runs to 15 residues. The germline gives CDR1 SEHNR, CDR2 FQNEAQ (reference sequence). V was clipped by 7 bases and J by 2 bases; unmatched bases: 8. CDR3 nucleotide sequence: TGTGCCAGCATTGGCAGCGGGAGCCACACAGATACGCAGTATTTT. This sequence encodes CASIGSGSHTDTQYF.

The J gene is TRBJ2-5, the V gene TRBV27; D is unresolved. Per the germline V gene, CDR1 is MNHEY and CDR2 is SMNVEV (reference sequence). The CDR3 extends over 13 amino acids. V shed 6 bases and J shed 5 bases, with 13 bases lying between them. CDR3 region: CASSHYTAETQYF. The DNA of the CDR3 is TGTGCCAGCAGCCACTATACTGCGGAGACCCAGTACTTC.

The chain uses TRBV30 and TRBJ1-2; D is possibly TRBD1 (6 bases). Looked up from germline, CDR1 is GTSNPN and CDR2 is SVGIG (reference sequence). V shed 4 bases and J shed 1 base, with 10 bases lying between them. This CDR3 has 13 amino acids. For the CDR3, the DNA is TGTGCCTGGACCATGGACAGTAACTATGGCTACACCTTC. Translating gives CAWTMDSNYGYTF.

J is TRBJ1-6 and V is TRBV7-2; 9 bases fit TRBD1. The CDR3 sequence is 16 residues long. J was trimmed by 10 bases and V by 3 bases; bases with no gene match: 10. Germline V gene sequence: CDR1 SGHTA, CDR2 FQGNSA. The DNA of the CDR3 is TGTGCCAGCAGCTTTTCACAGGGGGCTCTGGGCTCACCCCTCCACTTT. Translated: CASSFSQGALGSPLHF.

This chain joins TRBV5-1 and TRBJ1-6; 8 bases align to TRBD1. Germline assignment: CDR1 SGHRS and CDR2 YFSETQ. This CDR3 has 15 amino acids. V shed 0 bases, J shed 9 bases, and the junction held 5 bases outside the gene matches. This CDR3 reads CASSLAGGDGSPLHF. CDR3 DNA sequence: TGCGCCAGCAGCTTGGCAGGGGGCGACGGTTCACCCCTCCACTTT.

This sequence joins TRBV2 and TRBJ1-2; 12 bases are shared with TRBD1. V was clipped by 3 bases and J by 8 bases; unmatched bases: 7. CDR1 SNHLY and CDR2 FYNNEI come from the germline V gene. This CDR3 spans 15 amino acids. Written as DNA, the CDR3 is TGTGCCAGCAGTGAGGGGACAGGGGGCCAAAAGGGCTACACCTTC. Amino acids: CASSEGTGGQKGYTF.

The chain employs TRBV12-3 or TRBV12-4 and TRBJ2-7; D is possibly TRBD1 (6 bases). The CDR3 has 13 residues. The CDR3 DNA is TGTGCCAGCAGTTTCCTCGGGTGGGTGGGGGCGTCCGTC. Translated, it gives CASSFLGWVGASV.

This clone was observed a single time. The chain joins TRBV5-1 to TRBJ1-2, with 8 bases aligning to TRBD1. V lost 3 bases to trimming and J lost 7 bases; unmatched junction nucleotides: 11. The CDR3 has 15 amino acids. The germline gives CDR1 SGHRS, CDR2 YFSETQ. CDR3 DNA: TGCGCCAGCAGCTGGACAGGGATCGAGAGCCCTGGCTACACCTTC. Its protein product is CASSWTGIESPGYTF. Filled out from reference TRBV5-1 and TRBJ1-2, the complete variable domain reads KAGVTQTPRYLIKTRGQQVTLSCSPISGHRSVSWYQQTPGQGLQFLFEYFSETQRNKGNFPGRFSGRQFSNSRSEMNVSTLELGDSALYLCASSWTGIESPGYTFGSGTRLTVV.

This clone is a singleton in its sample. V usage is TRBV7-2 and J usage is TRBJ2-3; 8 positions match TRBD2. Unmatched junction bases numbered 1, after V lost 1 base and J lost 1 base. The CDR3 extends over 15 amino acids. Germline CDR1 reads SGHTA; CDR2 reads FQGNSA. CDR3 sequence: CASSLGGRRTDTQYF. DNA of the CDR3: TGTGCCAGCAGCTTAGGCGGGAGGCGCACAGATACGCAGTATTTT.

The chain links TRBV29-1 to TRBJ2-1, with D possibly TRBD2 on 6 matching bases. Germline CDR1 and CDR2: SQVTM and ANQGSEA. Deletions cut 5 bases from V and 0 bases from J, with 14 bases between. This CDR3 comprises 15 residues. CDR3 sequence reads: CSVTGTSSSYNEQFF. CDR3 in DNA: TGCAGCGTTACCGGGACTTCTAGCTCCTACAATGAGCAGTTCTTC.

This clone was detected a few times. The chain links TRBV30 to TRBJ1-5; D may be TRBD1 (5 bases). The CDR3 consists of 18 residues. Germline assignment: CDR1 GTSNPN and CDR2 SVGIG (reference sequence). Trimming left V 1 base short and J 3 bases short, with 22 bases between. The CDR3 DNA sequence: TGTGCCTGGAGTGCTGCCCCCCACAGGAGTGGGTACAATCAGCCCCAGCATTTT. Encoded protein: CAWSAAPHRSGYNQPQHF.

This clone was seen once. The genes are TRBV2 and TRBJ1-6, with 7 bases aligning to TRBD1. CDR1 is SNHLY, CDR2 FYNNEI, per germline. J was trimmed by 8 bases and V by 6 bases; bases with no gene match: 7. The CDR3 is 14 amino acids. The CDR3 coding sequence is TGTGCCAGCAGCCTACAGGGGTTTGATTCACCCCTCCACTTT. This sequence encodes CASSLQGFDSPLHF. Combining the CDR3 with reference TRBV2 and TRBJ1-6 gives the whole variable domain EPEVTQTPSHQVTQMGQEVILRCVPISNHLYFYWYRQILGQKVEFLVSFYNNEISEKSEIFDDQFSVERPDGSNFTLKIRSTKLEDSAMYFCASSLQGFDSPLHFGNGTRLTVT.

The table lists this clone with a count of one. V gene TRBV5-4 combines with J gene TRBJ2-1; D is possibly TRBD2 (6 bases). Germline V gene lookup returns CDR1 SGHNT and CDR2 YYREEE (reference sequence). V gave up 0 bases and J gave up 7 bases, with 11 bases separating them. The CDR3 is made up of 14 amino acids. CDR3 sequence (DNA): TGTGCCAGCAGCTTGGGTGACGGGAGTAATGAGCAGTTCTTC. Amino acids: CASSLGDGSNEQFF.

CDR3 sequence: CASSGGQVGQPQHF. CDR3 DNA: TGTGCCAGCAGCGGCGGACAGGTCGGGCAGCCCCAGCATTTT. The V call is TRBV9, the J call TRBJ1-5, with TRBD1 matching 7 bases. J lost 7 bases, V lost 3 bases, and 7 bases had no gene match. Germline lookup yields CDR1 SGDLS and CDR2 YYNGEE. This CDR3 spans 14 amino acids. Together with reference TRBV9 and TRBJ1-5, the CDR3 gives the full variable domain: DSGVTQTPKHLITATGQRVTLRCSPRSGDLSVYWYQQSLDQGLQFLIQYYNGEERAKGNILERFSAQQFPDLHSELNLSSLELGDSALYFCASSGGQVGQPQHFGDGTRLSIL.